The table lists the clone carrying this T cell receptor beta chain with a few counts. The protocol was immunoSEQ multiplex PCR, while the TCRdb copy is restricted to in-frame clones and leaves out a portion. Among 170,000 or so clones listed, approximately 91% were seen once. This sample was taken from a study of control samples from healthy donors and cancer patients. Sequencing input: blood. The sequence was collected from a woman aged 40 to 50 in good health.

The CDR3 protein is CASRAPGSPEQFF. In DNA, the CDR3 is TGTGCCAGCAGGGCTCCAGGGTCGCCTGAGCAGTTCTTC. V and J are TRBV3-1 (or the pseudogene TRBV3-2) and TRBJ2-1, with D perhaps matching TRBD1 (5 bases). The CDR3 runs 13 residues. Germline CDR1 and CDR2: LGHDT and YNNKEL (reference sequence). V shed 6 bases and J shed 9 bases, with 15 bases lying between them.